The text below deals with one T cell receptor beta chain. The CDR3 has 17 amino acids. V gave up 5 bases and J gave up 8 bases; unmatched junction bases: 15. Germline-derived CDR1 and CDR2 are SGHTA and FQGNSA. TCRdb keeps only in-frame clones here, not all; method: immunoSEQ multiplex PCR. Of over 200,000 clones in the sample, about 91% were seen once. Separate from the approximately 670-subject first cohort, the 120-subject validation cohort was the one that the donors belonged to. This entry belongs to a study of cytomegalovirus exposure and HLA in healthy donors. This sequence was found in a woman aged 18-35 years in good health and CMV-seronegative. The sample was PBMCs. The genes are TRBV7-2 and TRBJ1-4; 9 bases map to TRBD1. DNA of the CDR3: TGTGCCAGCAGCCCTGGGACAGGGAGGGGGGAAGGGGAAAAACTGTTTTTT. It specifies CASSPGTGRGEGEKLFF.